These 20 T cell receptor beta chains came from one sample sequenced in a study of T-cell reconstitution after alpha-beta-depleted transplantation in children. For TCRbeta, the library was prepared with unique molecular identifiers. TCRdb recomputed calls from the PCR reads with MiXCR, one row per CDR3 protein. The sample includes around 200,000 distinct CDR3 sequences, approximately 11% of them seen just once. The specimen comprised PBMCs, sampled before TCRalphabeta/CD19-depleted stem cell transplant. The receptors here all came from a child under two years old with acute myeloid leukemia, due to receive a stem cell transplant.

This clonotype was found many times. The J gene is TRBJ1-3, the V gene TRBV7-2; maybe TRBD1 (5 bases). This CDR3 contains 15 residues. Germline assignment: CDR1 SGHTA and CDR2 FQGNSA. Trimming took off 6 bases at V and 0 bases at J, with 12 bases between the two ends. CDR3 sequence reads: CASSSGPHSGNTIYF. The CDR3 DNA reads TGTGCCAGCAGTTCAGGGCCTCACTCTGGAAACACCATATATTTT.

The chain uses TRBV15 and TRBJ1-1; possibly TRBD1 for D (5 bases). Germline CDR1 is LNHNV and CDR2 is YYDKDF (reference sequence). CDR3 size: 16 residues. The V end was cut by 5 bases, the J end by 2 bases, with 18 bases between. In DNA, the CDR3 is TGTGCCACCAGCGAAGGTTACAGGAGATTCAACACTGAAGCTTTCTTT. Translating it yields CATSEGYRRFNTEAFF.

This clonotype was counted many times. The chain links TRBV24-1 to TRBJ2-5, with 10 bases that match TRBD1. The V and J ends lost 4 bases and 5 bases, in that order; junction bases with no gene match: 3. The V gene's germline CDR1 is KGHDR and CDR2 SFDVKD. CDR3 size: 14 residues. CDR3 nucleotides: TGTGCCACCAGTGAGACAGGGGGCGCGGAGACCCAGTACTTC. Its translation: CATSETGGAETQYF.

The chain recombines TRBV6-2 or TRBV6-3 with TRBJ2-7; D not resolved. This CDR3 contains 15 residues. Germline V gives CDR1 MNHEY, CDR2 SVGEGT. V was pared by 3 bases and J by 2 bases, with 14 bases between. DNA of the CDR3: TGTGCCAGCAGTTATGAGATACACTACACCTACGAGCAGTACTTC. This encodes CASSYEIHYTYEQYF.

This clonotype showed up many times. This chain uses TRBV5-4 with TRBJ2-5, with D maybe TRBD2 (5 bases). The CDR3 has 14 amino acids. Trimming shortened V by 0 bases and J by 5 bases, and 11 bases separated the two germline ends. CDR1 SGHNT and CDR2 YYREEE come from the germline V gene (reference sequence). In DNA, the CDR3 is TGTGCCAGCAGCTTGGTAGCGAGAACGGAGACCCAGTACTTC. It translates to CASSLVARTETQYF.

This clonotype was recorded at least ten times. The chain uses TRBV21-1 and TRBJ2-1; the D call in the table, TRBD1, was not verified against the DNA. TRBV21-1 represents a pseudogene. The CDR3 has 17 residues. The CDR3 region is CASSKGTQGAYVNEQFF. In DNA, the CDR3 is TGTGCCAGCAGCAAAGGGACTCAGGGGGCGTACGTCAATGAGCAGTTCTTC.

In the case of this clonotype: A much larger clone differs by one base, so this may be a read error. This is likely a read error, given that the CDR3 carries no conserved phenylalanine or tryptophan at its end. This sequence joins TRBV7-2 and TRBJ1-1; TRBD1 matches 8 bases. Per the germline V gene, CDR1 is SGHTA and CDR2 is FQGNSA. The junction had 4 bases not matched to a gene; V was cut back by 3 bases and J by 4 bases. The CDR3 spans 14 residues. CDR3: CASSLQGAGTEAFC. DNA of the CDR3: TGTGCCAGCAGCTTGCAGGGGGCAGGCACTGAAGCTTTCTGT.

A note on this clonotype: A much larger clone lies one base from this, so it may be a read error. The J gene is TRBJ1-5, the V gene TRBV20-1; possible D gene TRBD1, 6 bases. The germline V gene has CDR1 DFQATT and CDR2 SNEGSKA (reference sequence). The CDR3 is made up of 16 amino acids. The CDR3 DNA reads TGCTGTGCTAGAGATCACACCGGGGGCCCAAGTCAGCCCCAGCATTTT. Protein: CCARDHTGGPSQPQHF.

This clonotype was detected many times. The CDR3, as DNA: TGCGCCAGCAGCTTGGAGGGGGGCAACACTGAAGCTTTCTTT. The encoded protein is CASSLEGGNTEAFF. The chain links TRBV5-1 to TRBJ1-1, with D possibly being TRBD1 (6 bases). The CDR3 spans 14 residues. Germline CDR1 reads SGHRS; CDR2 reads YFSETQ. Trimming took off 0 bases at V and 2 bases at J, with 8 bases between the two ends.

This sequence joins TRBV5-1 and TRBJ2-3; D not certain. The germline CDR1 and CDR2 sequences are SGHRS and YFSETQ. Trimming left V 4 bases short and J 4 bases short, with 13 bases between. The CDR3 is 14 residues long. The CDR3 coding sequence is TGCGCCAGCAGCCCCTTTAGGGTAGCAGATACGCAGTATTTT. Amino acids: CASSPFRVADTQYF.

This clonotype was seen ten or more times. The gene calls are TRBV7-2 and TRBJ1-1; D is uncertain. The V end was cut by 3 bases, the J end by 6 bases, with 11 bases between. This CDR3 spans 13 amino acids. The germline gives CDR1 SGHTA, CDR2 FQGNSA. The CDR3 is CASSLGADAEAFF. The CDR3 coding sequence is TGTGCCAGCAGCTTGGGCGCGGATGCTGAAGCTTTCTTT.

This clonotype was recorded many times. The V and J genes are TRBV7-2 and TRBJ1-2, with D perhaps matching TRBD1 (6 bases). CDR1 is SGHTA, CDR2 FQGNSA, per germline. V lost 5 bases and J 8 bases, leaving 15 bases between the germline ends. The CDR3 is 13 amino acids. CDR3 nucleotides: TGTGCCAGCAGCCGAACCCAGGGGAGAGGCTACACCTTC. Its translation is CASSRTQGRGYTF. Full variable domain (rest looked up from reference TRBV7-2 and TRBJ1-2): GAGVSQSPSNKVTEKGKDVELRCDPISGHTALYWYRQSLGQGLEFLIYFQGNSAPDKSGLPSDRFSAERTGGSVSTLTIQRTQQEDSAVYLCASSRTQGRGYTFGSGTRLTVV.

Many counts were recorded for this clonotype. V is TRBV5-1 and J is TRBJ2-2; D is unresolved. V lost 3 bases, J lost 0 bases, and 9 bases lay in between. The CDR3 consists of 15 residues. Germline CDR1 and CDR2: SGHRS and YFSETQ. This chain's CDR3 is CASSWTEANTGELFF. The DNA of the CDR3 is TGCGCCAGCAGCTGGACGGAAGCGAACACCGGGGAGCTGTTTTTT.

At least ten counts were recorded for this clonotype. The chain carries TRBV28 and TRBJ2-4; D might be TRBD1 or TRBD2, each matching 6 bases. The CDR3 is 19 amino acids. Trimming shortened V by 7 bases and J by 0 bases, and 25 bases separated the two germline ends. Germline V gives CDR1 MDHEN, CDR2 SYDVKM. CDR3 DNA: TGTGCCAGCACCCTGGGGGCGGGGACTGTTTCTCTAGCCAAAAACATTCAGTACTTC. Residues: CASTLGAGTVSLAKNIQYF.

This clonotype was seen at least ten times. The chain combines TRBV7-2 with TRBJ2-3; D possibly uses TRBD1 or TRBD2 (5 bases each). V was pared by 5 bases and J by 2 bases, with 20 bases between. The CDR3 has 17 amino acids. Germline V gene lookup returns CDR1 SGHTA and CDR2 FQGNSA. The CDR3 spells CASSPGHERPHTDTQYF. In nucleotides, the CDR3 is TGTGCCAGCAGCCCGGGGCACGAGCGGCCTCACACAGATACGCAGTATTTT.

This clonotype was counted ten times or more. This sequence joins TRBV28 and TRBJ2-7; possibly TRBD2 for D (6 bases). V dropped 6 bases and J dropped 7 bases, with 16 bases sitting between them. Germline V gene data show CDR1 as MDHEN and CDR2 as SYDVKM. The CDR3 is 13 amino acids. The CDR3 region has the DNA TGTGCCAGCAGCACCGGGACTCCTGGGGAGCAGTACTTC. Translation: CASSTGTPGEQYF.

This clonotype was detected ten times or more. V gene TRBV18 combines with J gene TRBJ1-1, with 9 bases identical to TRBD1. V shed 6 bases and J 4 bases; nucleotides not matched to a gene: 9. CDR1 and CDR2 (germline): KGHSH, LQKENI. This CDR3 region has 15 residues. CDR3 region: CASSPQTGGGTEAFF. CDR3 sequence (DNA): TGTGCCAGCTCCCCCCAAACAGGGGGCGGCACTGAAGCTTTCTTT.

This clonotype was seen many times. This sequence joins TRBV5-1 and TRBJ2-3, with D maybe TRBD1 (5 bases). V was cut by 0 bases and J by 4 bases, with 9 bases left in between. CDR3 size: 14 residues. Germline CDR1 and CDR2: SGHRS and YFSETQ. CDR3 amino acids: CASSLERRADTQYF. CDR3 sequence (DNA): TGCGCCAGCAGCTTGGAGCGCAGGGCAGATACGCAGTATTTT.

This clonotype occurred many times. V usage is TRBV20-1 and J usage is TRBJ1-4, with D unclear. Trimming took 3 bases from V and 14 from J, leaving 16 bases between them. Germline-derived CDR1 and CDR2 are DFQATT and SNEGSKA (reference sequence). This CDR3 is built from 12 residues. The CDR3 nucleotides are TGCAGTGCTAGGGAACCAGGAGAATGGCTGTTTTTT. This gives the protein CSAREPGEWLFF.

This clonotype has ten or more counts. The rearrangement uses TRBV5-1 and TRBJ1-2; maybe TRBD1 (5 bases). V was clipped by 0 bases and J by 6 bases, with 9 bases between them. Germline V gene sequence: CDR1 SGHRS, CDR2 YFSETQ. The CDR3 contains 13 residues. This CDR3 is CASSLEGNDGYTF. The CDR3 bases are TGCGCCAGCAGCTTGGAGGGGAACGATGGCTACACCTTC.